This entry describes one TCR beta chain. The repertoire was sequenced with immunoSEQ multiplex PCR; TCRdb's copy has only in-frame clones and lacks some. The sample comprises around 80,000 clones, about 92% of which are singletons, and 2.6% rests with the top ten. The data were taken from a study of T cell changes during pregnancy in multiple sclerosis. Germline CDR1 LNHNV, CDR2 YYDKDF (reference sequence). The CDR3 sequence is 14 residues long. With 1 base clipped from V and 7 bases from J, the junction kept 0 bases outside the gene matches. The receptor was derived from a female donor with multiple sclerosis, enrolled in a pregnancy study. The chain uses TRBV15 and TRBJ1-4; 10 bases match TRBD1. Specimen: peripheral blood, collected before pregnancy. This chain's CDR3 is CATSRGTGGEKLFF. The DNA of the CDR3 is TGTGCCACCAGCAGAGGGACAGGGGGTGAAAAACTGTTTTTT.